This T cell receptor (beta chain) appears in the sequencing data of a study of T cell changes during pregnancy in multiple sclerosis. This CDR3 is built from 14 residues. Per germline, CDR1 ENHRY and CDR2 SYGVKD. J lost 0 bases, V lost 10 bases, and 6 bases had no gene match. Here immunoSEQ multiplex PCR was the method, and the copy in TCRdb shows in-frame clones only, minus some. This sample has about 80,000 clones, with roughly nine tenths found just once. The TCR originated in a female donor with multiple sclerosis, enrolled in a pregnancy study. This chain connects TRBV10-3 to TRBJ1-5, with 7 bases that match TRBD1. Source: peripheral blood, taken before pregnancy. The DNA of the CDR3 is TGTGCCACAGATACAGGGGATAGCAATCAGCCCCAGCATTTT. Amino acid sequence: CATDTGDSNQPQHF.